One sample yielded the 8 T cell receptor beta chains listed below, sequenced in a study of blood T cell repertoires in COVID-19. The table came from immunoSEQ multiplex PCR; TCRdb's copy has only in-frame clones and leaves some out. The data hold about 310,000 clones, with roughly 84% observed a single time. Source material: peripheral blood. The receptors here all came from a man aged 50 or older with active or convalescent COVID-19.

J is TRBJ1-1 and V is TRBV28; D uncertain. There are 12 residues in the CDR3. Trimming removed 8 bases at V and 2 bases at J, with 9 bases between. Germline assignment: CDR1 MDHEN and CDR2 SYDVKM. As DNA, the CDR3 is TGTGCCAGCCGGAGTAGTAACACTGAAGCTTTCTTT. Translating gives CASRSSNTEAFF.

This chain uses TRBV24-1 with TRBJ2-2; TRBD2 matches 7 bases. CDR3 size: 17 residues. The J segment lost 3 bases and the V segment lost 3 bases, leaving 9 bases of the junction unmatched. CDR1 is KGHDR, CDR2 SFDVKD, per germline. The CDR3 nucleotides read TGTGCCACCAGTGATGCCTTAGCGGGCCAGGACACCGGGGAGCTGTTTTTT. Translating gives CATSDALAGQDTGELFF.

The chain recombines TRBV3-1 (or the pseudogene TRBV3-2) with TRBJ2-4, with TRBD2 as a possible D gene (6 bases). Trimming pared 4 bases from V and 12 bases from J, leaving 10 bases between. This CDR3 spans 11 amino acids. CDR1 is LGHDT, CDR2 YNNKEL, per germline (reference sequence). This chain's CDR3 is CASSRGLSQYF. CDR3 coding DNA: TGTGCCAGCAGCCGAGGACTAAGTCAGTACTTC.

The chain links TRBV4-3 to TRBJ2-3; D is unclear. The CDR3 has 15 residues. Trimming shortened V by 0 bases and J by 9 bases, and 16 bases separated the two germline ends. Looked up from germline, CDR1 is LGHNA and CDR2 is YSLEER. As DNA, the CDR3 is TGCGCCAGCAGCCAAGATAGTATTCGTAGTAGCACGCAGTATTTT. Residues: CASSQDSIRSSTQYF.

This chain links TRBV10-2 with TRBJ1-5; tentative D call: TRBD1 (5 bases). The germline CDR1 and CDR2 sequences are WSHSY and SAAADI. Trimming stripped 2 bases from V and 2 bases from J, with 10 bases between. The CDR3 contains 15 residues. CDR3: CASSEMGGGNQPQHF. In DNA form, the CDR3 reads TGCGCCAGCAGTGAGATGGGGGGAGGCAATCAGCCCCAGCATTTT.

This clone was seen only once. The chain employs TRBV11-2 and TRBJ1-2; 10 bases agree with TRBD1. The germline CDR1 and CDR2 sequences are SGHAT and FQNNGV. The V gene end was trimmed by 0 bases and the J gene end by 4 bases; junction bases not matched to a gene: 5. The CDR3 loop spans 16 amino acids. The CDR3 reads CASSLETGGGSYGYTF. In DNA form, the CDR3 reads TGTGCCAGCAGCTTAGAGACAGGGGGCGGGAGCTATGGCTACACCTTC.

The V gene is TRBV5-6, the J gene TRBJ1-2, with TRBD1 as a possible D gene (5 bases). Germline CDR1 reads SGHDT; CDR2 reads YYEEEE. This CDR3 has 12 residues. V lost 2 bases and J lost 8, with 10 bases in between. The CDR3 loop is CASSFQDKGYTF. The CDR3 region has the DNA TGTGCCAGCAGCTTCCAGGACAAGGGCTACACCTTC.

The CDR3 reads CAISEWEQGAGTEAFF. CDR3 DNA sequence: TGTGCCATCAGTGAGTGGGAACAGGGGGCGGGCACTGAAGCTTTCTTT. V is TRBV10-3 and J is TRBJ1-1; 9 positions match TRBD1. The J segment lost 4 bases and the V segment lost 1 base, leaving 7 bases of the junction unmatched. There are 16 residues in the CDR3. Germline V gene sequence: CDR1 ENHRY, CDR2 SYGVKD.